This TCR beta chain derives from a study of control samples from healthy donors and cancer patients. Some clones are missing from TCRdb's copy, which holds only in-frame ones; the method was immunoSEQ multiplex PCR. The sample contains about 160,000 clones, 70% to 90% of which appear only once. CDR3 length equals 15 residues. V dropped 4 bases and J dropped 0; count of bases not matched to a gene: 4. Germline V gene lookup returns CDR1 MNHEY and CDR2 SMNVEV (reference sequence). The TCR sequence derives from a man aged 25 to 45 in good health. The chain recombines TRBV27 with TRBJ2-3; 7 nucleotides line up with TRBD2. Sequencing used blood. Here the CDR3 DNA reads TGTGCCAGCAGTTATAGCGGGCCTAGCACAGATACGCAGTATTTT. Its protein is CASSYSGPSTDTQYF.